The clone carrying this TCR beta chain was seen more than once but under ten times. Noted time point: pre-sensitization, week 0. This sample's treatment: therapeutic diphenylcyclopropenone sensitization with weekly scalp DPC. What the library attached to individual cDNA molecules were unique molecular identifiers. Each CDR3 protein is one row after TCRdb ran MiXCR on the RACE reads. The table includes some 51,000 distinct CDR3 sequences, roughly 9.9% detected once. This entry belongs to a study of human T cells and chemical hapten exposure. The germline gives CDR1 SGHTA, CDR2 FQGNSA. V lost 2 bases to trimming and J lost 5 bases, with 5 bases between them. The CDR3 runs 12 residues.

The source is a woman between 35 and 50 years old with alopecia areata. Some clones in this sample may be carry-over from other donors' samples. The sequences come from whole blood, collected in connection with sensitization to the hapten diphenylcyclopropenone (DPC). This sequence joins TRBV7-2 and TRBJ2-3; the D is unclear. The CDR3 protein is CASSLHRDTQYF. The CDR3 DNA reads TGTGCCAGCAGCTTACATAGAGATACGCAGTATTTT.